Here is one T cell receptor (beta chain) with its context. The protocol was immunoSEQ multiplex PCR, while the TCRdb copy is restricted to in-frame clones and leaves out a portion. The sample shows around 160,000 clones, roughly four fifths of them seen only once. These data belong to a study of blood T cell repertoires in COVID-19. The CDR3 has 15 residues. Germline V lookup: CDR1 SGHRS, CDR2 YFSETQ. V gave up 0 bases and J gave up 0 bases, with 4 bases separating them. The J gene is TRBJ1-6, the V gene TRBV5-1; no firm D call. The TCR was taken from a human donor with acute or convalescent COVID-19. The donor label of this sample is uncertain. Sequencing was carried out using peripheral blood. The CDR3 loop reads CASSLGLSYNSPLHF. CDR3 bases: TGCGCCAGCAGCTTGGGGCTCTCCTATAATTCACCCCTCCACTTT.